A selection of T cell receptor beta chains follows, all from one sample in a study of OX40 agonist ivuxolimab in advanced cancers. Clones were sequenced by immunoSEQ multiplex PCR, and TCRdb holds only the in-frame ones, with some missing. The sample includes about 73,000 clones, about nine tenths of them seen just once. Sequences were derived from CD4+ or CD8+ T cells sorted from blood, sampled in a trial of the OX40 agonist ivuxolimab. The origin of the receptors is an adult with an advanced solid tumor such as melanoma, head and neck, liver or kidney cancer. Each CDR3 is given with its conserved first and last residue. The D gene is left open where the match is weak. Rows give clone size only sometimes, using once, few, many, or a class for an expanded clone.

J,size,D,V,DNA,CDR3
TRBJ1-3,.,.,TRBV18,TGTGCCAGCTCACAGGACATGAACTCTGGAAACACCATATATTTT,CASSQDMNSGNTIYF
TRBJ1-2,few,.,TRBV5-6,TGTGCCAGCAGACTCTTGACAGGTTGGATCTATGGCTACACCTTC,CASRLLTGWIYGYTF
TRBJ2-2,.,TRBD2,TRBV10-2,TGCGCCAGCAGCAGGAAACTAGCGGACACCGGGGAGCTGTTTTTT,CASSRKLADTGELFF
TRBJ2-3,.,TRBD2,TRBV4-1,TGCGCCAGCAGCCAAGATTCGGGCGGGAGTACAGATACGCAGTATTTT,CASSQDSGGSTDTQYF
TRBJ2-2,.,.,TRBV7-6,TGTGCCAGCAGCTTAGAATCCGGGGAGCTGTTTTTT,CASSLESGELFF
TRBJ1-1,.,.,TRBV2,TGTGCCAGCAGCCCGGCAGTGAGGACTGAAGCTTTCTTT,CASSPAVRTEAFF
TRBJ1-2,.,TRBD1,TRBV7-7,TGTGCTAGCACCAAGGGGGCAGGGACCAACTATGGCTACACCTTC,CASTKGAGTNYGYTF
TRBJ2-7,.,.,TRBV10-3,TGTGCCATCAGTGATCAAGACAGGAGGCCGTCCTACGAGCAGTACTTC,CAISDQDRRPSYEQYF
TRBJ2-3,.,.,TRBV18,TGTGCCAGCTCACCCCGCTCGGGACGTCATACGCAGTATTTT,CASSPRSGRHTQYF
TRBJ1-5,.,.,TRBV2,TGTGCCAGCAGTGACAGGACACATCTGCAGCCCCAGCATTTT,CASSDRTHLQPQHF
TRBJ2-7,few,TRBD1,TRBV28,TGTGCCAGCAGTATCTCCGGGACAGCCTACGAGCAGTACTTC,CASSISGTAYEQYF
TRBJ2-4,.,.,TRBV4-1,TGCGCCAGCAGCCAACCTGAGCTCGGGATTCAGTACTTC,CASSQPELGIQYF
TRBJ2-7,.,.,TRBV28,TGTGCCAGCAGTGTGTTGGGTACCGAGCAGTACTTC,CASSVLGTEQYF
TRBJ1-4,.,.,TRBV6-5,TGTGCCAGCAGTTACTCGCGTGGGACTAATGAAAAACTGTTTTTT,CASSYSRGTNEKLFF
TRBJ2-7,once,.,TRBV12-5,TGTGCTAGTGGTTTGCCCCCCGTCTACGAGCAGTACTTC,CASGLPPVYEQYF
TRBJ2-1,.,.,TRBV5-4,TGTGCCACAAGTTCCAGTAGGAATGAGCAGTTCTTC,CATSSSRNEQFF
TRBJ2-2,.,.,TRBV29-1,TGCAGCGTTGAAAGACAGAACACCGGGGAGCTGTTTTTT,CSVERQNTGELFF
TRBJ2-3,once,.,TRBV5-1,TGCGCCAGCAGCTTGGCCCTTGTACTAGTTGGAGATACGCAGTATTTT,CASSLALVLVGDTQYF
TRBJ2-5,.,TRBD2,TRBV19,TGTGCCAGTAGTTCCGGGACTAGCGGGAGAGGTGAGCAGTACTTC,CASSSGTSGRGEQYF
TRBJ2-1,.,TRBD2,TRBV19,TGTGCCAGTAGTGTCGGACTAGCGGGAGTTGGGAATGAGCAGTTCTTC,CASSVGLAGVGNEQFF
TRBJ1-5,.,.,TRBV15,TGTGCCACCAGCAGAGATAGGAGGGGGGAGGGGAGCAATCAGCCCCAGCATTTT,CATSRDRRGEGSNQPQHF
TRBJ2-3,.,TRBD2,TRBV5-4,TGTGCCAGCAGCCCCCCTAGCGGGGGGGAGGATACGCAGTATTTT,CASSPPSGGEDTQYF
TRBJ2-5,.,.,TRBV5-8,TGTGCCACCAAAGACAGGCTCAGCCAAGAGACCCAGTACTTC,CATKDRLSQETQYF
TRBJ1-5,.,TRBD1,TRBV5-1,TGCGCCAGCAGCTCCGGGACAGCGGGTGGGCCCCAGCATTTT,CASSSGTAGGPQHF
TRBJ1-2,.,.,TRBV30,TGTGCCTGGAGTGTGGGGGGTTATGGCTACACCTTC,CAWSVGGYGYTF
TRBJ2-1,.,TRBD1,TRBV9,TGTGCCAGCAGCCGCCGGGACAGCTATTACAATGAGCAGTTCTTC,CASSRRDSYYNEQFF
TRBJ1-5,.,.,TRBV19,TGTGCCAGTAGTAGGGGGGTATACCAGCCCCAGCATTTT,CASSRGVYQPQHF
TRBJ2-5,.,TRBD1,TRBV19,TGTGCCAGTAGGACAGGACAGGCGCAGTACCAAGAGACCCAGTACTTC,CASRTGQAQYQETQYF
TRBJ1-1,.,TRBD1,TRBV30,TGTGCCTGGAGTGGGGGACAGGGTGGGACTGAAGCTTTCTTT,CAWSGGQGGTEAFF
TRBJ2-7,.,TRBD1,TRBV18,TGTGCCAGCTCACCCAACCGGGACAGCACCTACGAGCAGTACTTC,CASSPNRDSTYEQYF
TRBJ2-2,.,TRBD2,TRBV27,TGTGCCAGCCCCTACCTAATAGCGGGAGGCGTCACCGGGGAGCTGTTTTTT,CASPYLIAGGVTGELFF
TRBJ1-3,.,.,TRBV4-2,TGTGCCAGCAGCCAAGAAGCGAGGCCCGGAAACACCATATATTTT,CASSQEARPGNTIYF
TRBJ2-6,.,.,TRBV27,TGTGCCAGCAGCCGGTACGACTCTGGGGCCAACGTCCTGACTTTC,CASSRYDSGANVLTF
TRBJ2-1,.,.,TRBV18,TGTGCCAGCTCACCTAGACTGGAGGGTGGTGAGCAGTTCTTC,CASSPRLEGGEQFF
TRBJ1-6,.,.,TRBV28,TGTGCCAGCAGTCCCCCCCAAGGGGAATACTCACCCCTCCACTTT,CASSPPQGEYSPLHF
TRBJ2-1,.,.,TRBV2,TGTGCCAGCAGTAGGGACCCAGGGAGCGATGAGCAGTTCTTC,CASSRDPGSDEQFF
TRBJ2-6,.,.,TRBV5-1,TGCGCCAGCAGCTTAGAGGCCGGGCCTGGGGCCAACGTCCTGACTTTC,CASSLEAGPGANVLTF
TRBJ1-5,.,TRBD1,TRBV19,TGTGCCAGTAGCGGTACAGGGGGCGGTCAGCCCCAGCATTTT,CASSGTGGGQPQHF
TRBJ1-1,.,.,TRBV4-1,TGCGCCAGCAGCACGCGGACGGGGAACACTGAAGCTTTCTTT,CASSTRTGNTEAFF
TRBJ1-4,.,TRBD1,TRBV19,TGTGCCAGCTCGGGACAGGGGAATGAAAAACTGTTTTTT,CASSGQGNEKLFF
TRBJ2-7,.,TRBD1,TRBV6-6,TGTGCTACAACCGGGACAGGTATCTACGAGCAGTACTTC,CATTGTGIYEQYF
TRBJ2-5,.,.,TRBV5-4,TGTGCCAGCAGCCCGGACCCCGAGGGGTGGGAGACCCAGTACTTC,CASSPDPEGWETQYF
TRBJ2-2,.,.,TRBV11-2,TGTGCCAGCAGTCCTCGACTGGGGGCCGGGGAGCTGTTTTTT,CASSPRLGAGELFF
TRBJ1-1,.,TRBD1,TRBV13,TGTGCCAGCAGCTTAGAGAGGGGGCAGGACACTGAAGCTTTCTTT,CASSLERGQDTEAFF
TRBJ1-3,.,.,TRBV30,TGTGCCTGGAGTAGGTACTCTGGAAACACCATATATTTT,CAWSRYSGNTIYF
TRBJ1-4,.,TRBD1,TRBV28,TGTGCCAGCAGTCGGATAGGGACAGTGAATAATGAAAAACTGTTTTTT,CASSRIGTVNNEKLFF
TRBJ2-3,.,.,TRBV5-1,TGCGCCAGCAGACAGGACCCGGACCCCACAGATACGCAGTATTTT,CASRQDPDPTDTQYF
TRBJ1-2,.,.,TRBV7-6,TGTGCCAGCAGTAGTTGGGACAAATATGGCTACACCTTC,CASSSWDKYGYTF
TRBJ2-2,few,.,TRBV7-2,TGTGCCAGCAGCTTAGGGGGACTGCTCAACACCGGGGAGCTGTTTTTT,CASSLGGLLNTGELFF
TRBJ2-4,.,.,TRBV6-6,TGTGCCAGCAGTTCCAACAGGGAGATAGCCAAAAACATTCAGTACTTC,CASSSNREIAKNIQYF